This is a list of T cell receptor beta chains from one sample in a study of T-cell reconstitution after alpha-beta-depleted transplantation in children. TCRdb passed the PCR reads through MiXCR, listing each CDR3 protein once. The table has hundreds of thousands of distinct CDR3 sequences, approximately 32% seen once. The input for sequencing was PBMCs from the stem cell graft donor, taken from the stem cell graft. These TCRs come from a human donor who donated a stem cell graft to a child with aplastic anemia. The CDR3 runs from the conserved cysteine through the conserved F or W. Fields, in order: CDR3 length, V gene, clone size, D gene, J gene, CDR3 DNA, CDR3 protein. The D gene is left open where the match is weak. Clone size is stated in some rows and not others, as once, few, many or a class when expanded.

>14|TRBV6-5|few|TRBD2|TRBJ2-3
TGTGCCAGCAGTTGGCTAGCGGGGACAGATACGCAGTATTTT
CASSWLAGTDTQYF
>13|TRBV20-1|.|.|TRBJ2-1
TGCAGTGCTGGCGAGAGCGGTTACAATGAGCAGTTCTTC
CSAGESGYNEQFF
>15|TRBV5-1|few|.|TRBJ2-5
TGCGCCAGCAGCTCAGAACAGGGACTTGGGGAGACCCAGTACTTC
CASSSEQGLGETQYF
>17|TRBV18|.|TRBD1|TRBJ2-2
TGTGCCAGCTCACCCTCACTACAGGGGGCGAGCACCGGGGAGCTGTTTTTT
CASSPSLQGASTGELFF
>14|TRBV3-1|.|.|TRBJ2-5
TGTGCCAGCAGCCACGCGGACTTTCAAGAGACCCAGTACTTC
CASSHADFQETQYF
>13|TRBV20-1|few|.|TRBJ2-3
TGCAGTGCCGTCGACACCGGCACAGATACGCAGTATTTT
CSAVDTGTDTQYF
>15|TRBV5-1|few|TRBD1|TRBJ2-1
TGCGCCAGCAGCGCACAGGGGGCTTCAGACAATGAGCAGTTCTTC
CASSAQGASDNEQFF
>14|TRBV12-3/TRBV12-4|.|.|TRBJ1-1
TGTGCCAGCAGTCCCCTGGCAGTGAACACTGAAGCTTTCTTT
CASSPLAVNTEAFF
>13|TRBV30|many|.|TRBJ1-1
TGTGCCTGGAGTGTAAGAGGGAACACTGAAGCTTTCTTT
CAWSVRGNTEAFF
>13|TRBV20-1|.|TRBD1|TRBJ2-7
TGCAGTGGCGTCCGGGACAGTTCCTACGAGCAGTACTTC
CSGVRDSSYEQYF
>15|TRBV2|few|TRBD2|TRBJ2-3
TGTGCCAGCAGTCTAGCGGGAGGCCCTCAAGATACGCAGTATTTT
CASSLAGGPQDTQYF
>15|TRBV18|.|TRBD1|TRBJ1-4
TGTGCCAGCGGGGGACAGGGGGCAACTAATGAAAAACTATTTTTT
CASGGQGATNEKLFF
>15|TRBV6-1|many|TRBD2|TRBJ2-3
TGTGCCAGCAAACCGACTAGCGGGAGATCGGATACGCAGTATTTT
CASKPTSGRSDTQYF
>15|TRBV20-1|.|TRBD2|TRBJ2-5
TGCAGTGCTACGGGGACTAGCGGCAACCAAGAGACCCAGTACTTC
CSATGTSGNQETQYF
>13|TRBV12-5|.|.|TRBJ1-5
TGTGCTAGTGGTTTGGCCCCTAATCAGCCCCAGCATTTT
CASGLAPNQPQHF
>15|TRBV5-1|.|.|TRBJ1-2
TGCGCCAGCAGCGATCCCGGGACATTTAACTATGGCTACACCTTC
CASSDPGTFNYGYTF
>16|TRBV6-5|few|TRBD1|TRBJ2-7
TGTGCCAGCAGTTACTCTTCGGGACAGGGTGTTTACGAGCAGTACTTC
CASSYSSGQGVYEQYF
>16|TRBV19|.|TRBD2|TRBJ2-1
TGTGCCAGTAGTGTCTCGACTAGCGGGAGAGTATCTGAGCAGTTCTTC
CASSVSTSGRVSEQFF
>13|TRBV9|.|.|TRBJ2-2
TGTGCCAGCAGCGTAGCTACAGGCGGGGAGCTGTTTTTT
CASSVATGGELFF
>18|TRBV20-1|few|TRBD1|TRBJ1-5
TGCAGTGCTAGCAGGCGCAGGGGGTATGGGGAGTTAGTTCCGCCCCAGCATTTT
CSASRRRGYGELVPPQHF
>14|TRBV5-1|.|.|TRBJ2-1
TGCGCCAGCAGCTTGGGCGGACAGGGAGGGGAGCAGTTCTTC
CASSLGGQGGEQFF
>14|TRBV5-1|few|.|TRBJ2-5
TGCGCCAGCAGCTTTGACGCCCCACTAGGGACCCAGTACTTC
CASSFDAPLGTQYF
>14|TRBV6-4|.|.|TRBJ1-6
TGTGCCAGCAGTGAGCAGGGGACGAGCTCACCCCTCCACTTT
CASSEQGTSSPLHF
>12|TRBV5-1|few|.|TRBJ2-5
TGCGCCAGCAGCTTGGCCACGGGTTACCAGTACTTC
CASSLATGYQYF
>15|TRBV29-1|few|.|TRBJ2-1
TGCAGCGTTGAAGATTCCGGGCGCCCCTACAATGAGCAGTTCTTC
CSVEDSGRPYNEQFF
>12|TRBV20-1|.|.|TRBJ2-5
TGCAGTGGTCGAGGGGCCGGAGAGACCCAGTACTTC
CSGRGAGETQYF
>18|TRBV5-4|.|TRBD2|TRBJ2-3
TGTGCCAGCAGCTTAGGACTAGCGGGAGGAAAAAGCACAGATACGCAGTATTTT
CASSLGLAGGKSTDTQYF
>13|TRBV10-3|.|.|TRBJ1-6
TGTGCCATCAGTGTATCAGATAATTCACCCCTCCACTTT
CAISVSDNSPLHF
>16|TRBV28|few|.|TRBJ1-1
TGTGCCAGCAGTACCCCAAGTTTGGCAGCCAACACTGAAGCTTTCTTT
CASSTPSLAANTEAFF
>18|TRBV7-6|.|.|TRBJ2-6
TGTGCCAGCAGCTCAGTTTGGGGCAGCAGCTCTGGGGCCAACGTCCTGACTTTC
CASSSVWGSSSGANVLTF
>15|TRBV25-1|many|.|TRBJ2-6
TGTGCCAGCACCCCGGCGGGTACTGGGGCCAACGTCCTGACTTTC
CASTPAGTGANVLTF
>15|TRBV20-1|.|TRBD1|TRBJ2-3
TGCAGTGCTGGAGGGACAGGGCGCGGCACAGATACGCAGTATTTT
CSAGGTGRGTDTQYF
>14|TRBV29-1|.|.|TRBJ2-7
TGCAGCGTTAGTTCCGACAGGTCAACCTACGAGCAGTACTTC
CSVSSDRSTYEQYF
>15|TRBV5-5|.|TRBD2|TRBJ2-1
TGTGCCAGCAGCTTGGAACTAGCGGGATGGGATGAGCAGTTCTTC
CASSLELAGWDEQFF
>15|TRBV2|.|.|TRBJ1-5
TGTGCCAGCAGTGACCAGGGGCATAGCAATCAGCCCCAGCATTTT
CASSDQGHSNQPQHF
>15|TRBV7-2|.|.|TRBJ1-1
TGTGCCAGCAGCTTCGGTACCCAGGGAGAGACTGAAGCTTTCTTT
CASSFGTQGETEAFF